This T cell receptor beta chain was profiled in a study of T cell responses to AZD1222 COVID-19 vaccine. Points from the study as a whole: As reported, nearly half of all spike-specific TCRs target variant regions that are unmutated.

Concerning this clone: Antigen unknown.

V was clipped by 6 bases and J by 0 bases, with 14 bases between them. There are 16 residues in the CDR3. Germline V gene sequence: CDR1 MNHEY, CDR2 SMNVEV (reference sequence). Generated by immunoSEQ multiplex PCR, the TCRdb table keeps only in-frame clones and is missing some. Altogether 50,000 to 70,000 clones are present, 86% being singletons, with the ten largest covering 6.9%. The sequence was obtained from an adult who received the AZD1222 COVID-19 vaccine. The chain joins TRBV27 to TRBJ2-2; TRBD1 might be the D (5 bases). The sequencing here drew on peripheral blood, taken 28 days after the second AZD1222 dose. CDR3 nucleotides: TGTGCCAGCAGCCTTATCGACAGAGCGAACACCGGGGAGCTGTTTTTT. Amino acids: CASSLIDRANTGELFF.